One sample yielded the 26 T cell receptor beta chains listed below, sequenced in a study of cytomegalovirus exposure and HLA in healthy donors (dated by TCRdb to between 2016 and 2019). Library preparation was by the immunoSEQ multiplex PCR assay. TCRdb holds this immuneACCESS table with in-frame rearrangements only. Some clones are missing; in checked studies, unresolved V genes explain under half, and the rest has no known cause. This sample comprises some 210,000 clones, 83% of them detected only once. 4.5% to 7% of the sample is taken by the ten largest. What was sequenced was PBMCs. The source of these receptors is a woman aged 18 to 35 in good health and CMV-seronegative.

V is TRBV7-3 and J is TRBJ1-2; D is unclear. The V end lost 5 bases, the J end lost 6 bases, and 10 bases lay between the germline ends. CDR3 length: 12 residues. Germline assignment: CDR1 SGHTA and CDR2 FQGTGA. CDR3 in DNA: TGTGCCAGCAGCCCGGGCGCACATGGCTACACCTTC. It encodes CASSPGAHGYTF.

The chain links TRBV2 to TRBJ2-4; TRBD2 agrees at 11 bases. The CDR3 contains 13 residues. CDR1 is SNHLY, CDR2 FYNNEI, per germline. The V and J ends lost 2 bases and 14 bases, in that order; junction bases with no gene match: 5. The CDR3 here is CASSELAGGTKYF. For the CDR3, the DNA is TGTGCCAGCAGTGAACTAGCGGGGGGAACCAAGTACTTC.

The sample holds one count of this clone. The chain links TRBV27 to TRBJ2-5; TRBD2 aligns across 7 bases. CDR1 is MNHEY, CDR2 SMNVEV, per germline (reference sequence). This CDR3 is 13 amino acids long. Trimming took 7 bases from V and 5 from J; bases not matched to a gene: 7. CDR3 region: CASKQAGMETQYF. As DNA, the CDR3 is TGTGCCAGCAAGCAAGCGGGAATGGAGACCCAGTACTTC.

The chain couples TRBV29-1 to TRBJ1-4; D gene ambiguous. V lost 5 bases and J lost 7, with 17 bases in between. The CDR3 extends over 14 amino acids. Germline assignment: CDR1 SQVTM and CDR2 ANQGSEA. CDR3 bases: TGCAGCGTTCTACTCGGCGGGATAGGTGAAAAACTGTTTTTT. Protein product: CSVLLGGIGEKLFF.

The chain employs TRBV10-2 and TRBJ1-5, with TRBD1 as a possible D gene (6 bases). CDR3 length: 14 amino acids. CDR1 and CDR2 from the germline V gene are WSHSY and SAAADI. Trimming pared 7 bases from V and 8 bases from J, leaving 18 bases between. The CDR3 region is CASTVGGPLEPQHF. In nucleotides, the CDR3 is TGCGCCAGCACGGTGGGGGGCCCGCTTGAGCCCCAGCATTTT.

The rearrangement joins TRBV15 to TRBJ1-2, with D tentatively TRBD1 (5 bases). CDR3 length equals 14 residues. Trimming took 5 bases from V and 6 from J, leaving 16 bases between them. CDR1 and CDR2 from the germline V gene are LNHNV and YYDKDF (reference sequence). Written as DNA, the CDR3 is TGTGCCACCAGCGCTGGGGGTGGGGGGAATGGCTACACCTTC. Encoded protein: CATSAGGGGNGYTF.

CDR3 DNA sequence: TGTGCCAGCAGCTTAGACAGGGGAGATACGCAGTATTTT. Translating gives CASSLDRGDTQYF. The gene calls are TRBV11-3 and TRBJ2-3, with a tentative D call TRBD1 (6 bases). V lost 0 bases and J lost 5, with 6 bases in between. Germline CDR1 SGHNT, CDR2 YENEEA. The CDR3 loop spans 13 amino acids.

The DNA for the CDR3 is TGTGCCAGCAGCTTACCTCTCCGAGGCAATTCACCCCTCCACTTT. Protein sequence: CASSLPLRGNSPLHF. The chain has TRBV5-8 and TRBJ1-6; D ambiguous. There are 15 residues in the CDR3. The germline V and J ends were trimmed by 2 bases and 7 bases, with 13 bases remaining between them. Germline V gene lookup returns CDR1 SGHTS and CDR2 YDEGEE.

This chain links TRBV5-6 with TRBJ2-3; no clear D. The V end lost 0 bases, the J end lost 0 bases, and 11 bases lay between the germline ends. The CDR3 totals 16 residues. Germline CDR1 reads SGHDT; CDR2 reads YYEEEE. The CDR3 reads CASSLEGRSSTDTQYF. Here the CDR3 DNA reads TGTGCCAGCAGCTTGGAGGGTAGATCTAGCACAGATACGCAGTATTTT.

This sequence joins TRBV28 and TRBJ1-4; TRBD1 matches at 8 bases. The CDR3 is 14 amino acids. Germline loops: CDR1 MDHEN, CDR2 SYDVKM. J was trimmed by 10 bases and V by 6 bases; bases with no gene match: 10. The CDR3 spells CASSRGQGSVKLFF. In DNA, the CDR3 is TGTGCCAGCAGCCGCGGACAGGGTTCTGTAAAACTGTTTTTT.

The chain has TRBV7-2 and TRBJ1-1; 12 nucleotides match TRBD1. This CDR3 is 18 amino acids long. Trimming cost V 2 bases and J 6 bases; bases outside gene matches: 13. Per germline, CDR1 SGHTA and CDR2 FQGNSA. CDR3 nucleotide sequence: TGTGCCAGCAGCTTATACGTTAGGGGACAGGGGGCTTTGGCTGAAGCTTTCTTT. It translates to CASSLYVRGQGALAEAFF.

The chain links TRBV15 to TRBJ1-1, with D possibly being TRBD1 (6 bases). Per germline, CDR1 LNHNV and CDR2 YYDKDF (reference sequence). The CDR3 covers 16 residues. Trimming shortened V by 0 bases and J by 4 bases, and 15 bases separated the two germline ends. The CDR3 loop reads CATSRDLIRGGTEAFF. In nucleotides, the CDR3 is TGTGCCACCAGCAGAGATCTAATCAGGGGTGGCACTGAAGCTTTCTTT.

The chain is built from TRBV4-2 and TRBJ1-2; a weak D match, TRBD1 (5 bases). The CDR3 totals 14 residues. Trimming cost V 1 base and J 8 bases, with 14 bases left between them. In germline, CDR1 is LGHNA, CDR2 YNFKEQ. CDR3 sequence: CASSQGTDIQGYTF. DNA of the CDR3: TGTGCCAGCAGCCAAGGGACGGACATTCAGGGCTACACCTTC.

The chain has TRBV29-1 and TRBJ2-7; D remains ambiguous. The CDR3 loop spans 12 amino acids. Trimming removed 2 bases from V and 1 base from J, with 6 bases in between. Germline CDR1 and CDR2: SQVTM and ANQGSEA. The CDR3 spells CSVETESYEQYF. The CDR3 region has the DNA TGCAGCGTTGAAACCGAATCCTACGAGCAGTACTTC.

The chain carries TRBV2 and TRBJ1-5; 8 bases align to TRBD1. This CDR3 has 18 amino acids. Unmatched junction bases numbered 14, after V lost 6 bases and J lost 1 base. From germline, CDR1 is SNHLY and CDR2 FYNNEI. CDR3 nucleotide sequence: TGTGCCAGCAGAGGTCAGGGGGCATATTCTAGAAGCAATCAGCCCCAGCATTTT. Translated: CASRGQGAYSRSNQPQHF.

The chain uses TRBV5-1 and TRBJ2-5; D is unresolved. Germline CDR1 reads SGHRS; CDR2 reads YFSETQ. This CDR3 spans 14 amino acids. The V gene lost 2 bases and the J gene lost 4 bases, with 12 bases spanning the gap. The DNA for the CDR3 is TGCGCCAGCAGCTTTTCTTATCCCCTAGAGACCCAGTACTTC. This translates into CASSFSYPLETQYF.

Here the CDR3 DNA reads TGTGCCAGCAGCTTAGGTAGCGGGGGGTCCAATGAGCAGTTCTTC. It translates to CASSLGSGGSNEQFF. This chain links TRBV11-2 with TRBJ2-1, with TRBD2 matching 10 bases. V was pared by 1 base and J by 6 bases, with 3 bases of the junction left unmatched. Germline V CDR1 and CDR2: SGHAT, FQNNGV. This CDR3 is built from 15 residues. Supplemented by reference TRBV11-2 and TRBJ2-1, the full variable domain reads EAGVAQSPRYKIIEKRQSVAFWCNPISGHATLYWYQQILGQGPKLLIQFQNNGVVDDSQLPKDRFSAERLKGVDSTLKIQPAKLEDSAVYLCASSLGSGGSNEQFFGPGTRLTVL.

CDR3: CASSSGPKRSSYEQYF. The CDR3 region has the DNA TGTGCCAGCAGTTCCGGCCCGAAGCGGAGCTCCTACGAGCAGTACTTC. The rearrangement joins TRBV27 to TRBJ2-7; tentative D call: TRBD2 (5 bases). Germline values: CDR1 MNHEY, CDR2 SMNVEV (reference sequence). Trimming took 4 bases from V and 0 from J, leaving 16 bases between them. The CDR3 totals 16 residues.

V usage is TRBV7-8 and J usage is TRBJ2-1; D perhaps matches TRBD1 (5 bases). The germline gives CDR1 SGHVS, CDR2 FQNEAQ. Trimming removed 0 bases from V and 4 bases from J, with 10 bases in between. CDR3 length: 15 amino acids. In DNA form, the CDR3 reads TGTGCCAGCAGCTTAGCCAGGGTGGGGTACAATGAGCAGTTCTTC. This sequence encodes CASSLARVGYNEQFF. Full variable domain (outside the CDR3, taken from reference TRBV7-8 and TRBJ2-1): GAGVSQSPRYKVAKRGQDVALRCDPISGHVSLFWYQQALGQGPEFLTYFQNEAQLDKSGLPSDRFFAERPEGSVSTLKIQRTQQEDSAVYLCASSLARVGYNEQFFGPGTRLTVL.

The chain combines TRBV2 with TRBJ1-2; 9 bases map to TRBD1. Unmatched junction bases numbered 7, after V lost 5 bases and J lost 6 bases. CDR1 is SNHLY and CDR2 is FYNNEI in the germline V gene. The CDR3 spans 14 residues. CDR3 bases: TGTGCCAGCAGTAGACAGGGGGGGAGCAATGGCTACACCTTC. Amino acid sequence: CASSRQGGSNGYTF.

The chain is built from TRBV18 and TRBJ2-7; no clear D. The CDR3 is 13 amino acids. Germline assignment: CDR1 KGHSH and CDR2 LQKENI. Between the trimmed V and J ends, which lost 2 bases and 6 bases, there was a span of 11 bases. CDR3 DNA sequence: TGTGCCAGCTCACCATCGAGTTTCGTCGAGCAGTACTTC. It codes for CASSPSSFVEQYF.

This clone has a single count. The chain combines TRBV5-1 with TRBJ2-3; 9 bases align to TRBD1. J gave up 0 bases and V 0 bases, and 5 bases lay outside the gene matches. Germline V lookup: CDR1 SGHRS, CDR2 YFSETQ. This CDR3 has 17 residues. The CDR3 here is CASSLESGQGSTDTQYF. As DNA, the CDR3 is TGCGCCAGCAGCTTGGAATCGGGACAGGGTAGCACAGATACGCAGTATTTT. The entire variable domain, with the rest obtained from reference TRBV5-1 and TRBJ2-3, is as follows: KAGVTQTPRYLIKTRGQQVTLSCSPISGHRSVSWYQQTPGQGLQFLFEYFSETQRNKGNFPGRFSGRQFSNSRSEMNVSTLELGDSALYLCASSLESGQGSTDTQYFGPGTRLTVL.

V gene TRBV30 combines with J gene TRBJ1-4; weak D call: TRBD1 (5 bases). There are 14 residues in the CDR3. Germline CDR1 GTSNPN, CDR2 SVGIG (reference sequence). V was clipped by 7 bases and J by 2 bases, with 14 bases between them. The CDR3 region is CAYNGGVTNEKLFF. Here the CDR3 DNA reads TGTGCCTATAACGGAGGGGTGACTAATGAAAAACTGTTTTTT. Combining the CDR3 with reference TRBV30 and TRBJ1-4 gives the whole variable domain SQTIHQWPATLVQPVGSPLSLECTVEGTSNPNLYWYRQAAGRGLQLLFYSVGIGQISSEVPQNLSASRPQDRQFILSSKKLLLSDSGFYLCAYNGGVTNEKLFFGSGTQLSVL.

The chain recombines TRBV21-1 with TRBJ2-7; the table's D call TRBD1 went unverified against the DNA. TRBV21-1 is a recognized pseudogene. This CDR3 comprises 10 residues. CDR3 region: CASSARGKYF. The CDR3 DNA sequence: TGTGCCAGCAGCGCAAGGGGGAAGTACTTC.

The CDR3 DNA is TGTGCCAGCAGCGTAGCTGAAGGGACTAGCGGAGCAGATACGCAGTATTTT. Translating it yields CASSVAEGTSGADTQYF. This rearrangement joins TRBV9 to TRBJ2-3, with 11 bases identical to TRBD2. This CDR3 is 17 amino acids long. Germline V gene data show CDR1 as SGDLS and CDR2 as YYNGEE. The V segment lost 0 bases and the J segment 4 bases; nucleotides outside the gene matches: 7.

V and J are TRBV27 and TRBJ2-1; no definite D call. The V end was cut by 6 bases, the J end by 7 bases, with 13 bases between. Per the germline V gene, CDR1 is MNHEY and CDR2 is SMNVEV (reference sequence). The length of the CDR3 is 13 residues. Here the CDR3 DNA reads TGTGCCAGCAGCTTGACTGAGGTTAATGAGCAGTTCTTC. Translating gives CASSLTEVNEQFF.